This paragraph covers one TCR beta chain sequence. Antigen specificity is unknown. This specimen comes from a study of cytomegalovirus exposure and HLA in healthy donors. Findings and caveats of the study: In a later analysis, the majority of CMV-associated beta chains seemingly showed HLA restriction. Some V segments could not be told apart, so they were left out, TRBV6-2 and TRBV6-3 among them. For most TCR beta V segments, an earlier analysis put the productive rate at about 87% or about 30% of the time.

Vbeta (60) and Jbeta (13) primers were used in the PCR. Sequenced by immunoSEQ multiplex PCR; TCRdb stores in-frame clones only, minus some. The sample records around 160,000 clones, 75% being singletons. Germline CDR1 and CDR2: MGHRA and YSYEKL. This CDR3 has 15 amino acids. V was cut by 1 base and J by 5 bases, with 13 bases left in between. The sequenced material came from PBMCs. The chain combines TRBV4-1 with TRBJ2-3; D is perhaps TRBD2 (6 bases). The clonotype comes from a male donor in good health and CMV-seronegative. CDR3 in amino acids: CASSQGDSGGDTQYF. CDR3 nucleotides: TGCGCCAGCAGCCAAGGAGATTCCGGGGGAGATACGCAGTATTTT.